This entry describes one T cell receptor beta chain. These data originate in a study of shared clonotypes between healthy human individuals. Clones were read by immunoSEQ multiplex PCR, and TCRdb kept only the in-frame ones, dropping some. The table records over 950,000 clones, about 80% of them present only once. This CDR3 is 17 amino acids long. The germline V gene has CDR1 PRHDT and CDR2 FYEKMQ (reference sequence). V lost 3 bases, J lost 2 bases, and 16 bases lay in between. This TCR was recovered from a young man in good health. Some clones in this sample may be carry-over from other donors' samples. The source material was memory CD4+ T cells from PBMCs. The subset is: CD45RA-negative fraction. The chain carries TRBV13 and TRBJ2-2; no reliable D call. The CDR3 spells CASSFGILLENTGELFF. CDR3 in DNA: TGTGCCAGCAGCTTCGGAATACTACTGGAAAACACCGGGGAGCTGTTTTTT.